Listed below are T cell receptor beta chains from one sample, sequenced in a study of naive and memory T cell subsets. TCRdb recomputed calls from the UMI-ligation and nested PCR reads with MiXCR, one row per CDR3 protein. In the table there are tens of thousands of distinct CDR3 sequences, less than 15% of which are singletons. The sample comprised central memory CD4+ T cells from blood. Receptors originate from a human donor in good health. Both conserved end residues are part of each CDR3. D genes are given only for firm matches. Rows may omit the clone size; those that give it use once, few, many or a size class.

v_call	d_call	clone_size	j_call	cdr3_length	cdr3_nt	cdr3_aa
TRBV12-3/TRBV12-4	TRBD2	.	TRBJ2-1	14	TGTGCCAGCAGTAGCGGGAGGGCCAAGAATGAGCAGTTCTTC	CASSSGRAKNEQFF
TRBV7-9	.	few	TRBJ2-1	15	TGTGCCAGCAGCTTAGCGATGAAGACAGTCAATGAGCAGTTCTTC	CASSLAMKTVNEQFF
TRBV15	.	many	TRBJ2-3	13	TGTGCCACCAGCAGAGGTCCGGGCGATACGCAGTATTTT	CATSRGPGDTQYF
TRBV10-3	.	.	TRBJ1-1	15	TGTGCCATCAGTGAGGTTCCTCGAGGAAACACTGAAGCTTTCTTT	CAISEVPRGNTEAFF
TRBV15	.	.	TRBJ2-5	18	TGTGCCACCAGCAGAGATCATTTGAGACTCGGAAGACAAGAGACCCAGTACTTC	CATSRDHLRLGRQETQYF
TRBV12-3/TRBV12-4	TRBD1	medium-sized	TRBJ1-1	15	TGTGCCAGCAGCCTACTACAGGGGACCAACACTGAAGCTTTCTTT	CASSLLQGTNTEAFF
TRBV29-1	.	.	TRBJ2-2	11	TGCAGCGTTGGAGGAGACGGGGAGCTGTTTTTT	CSVGGDGELFF
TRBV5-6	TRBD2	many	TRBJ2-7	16	TGTGCCAGCAGCTCTTACCGGACTAGCGTCTCCTACGAGCAGTACTTC	CASSSYRTSVSYEQYF
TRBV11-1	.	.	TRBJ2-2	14	TGTGCCAGCAGCTTGGGGGCCCGGACCGGGGAGCTGTTTTTT	CASSLGARTGELFF
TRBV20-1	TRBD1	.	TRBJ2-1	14	TGCAGTGCTAGAATAGGACAGGGAAGGGATGAGCAGTTCTTC	CSARIGQGRDEQFF
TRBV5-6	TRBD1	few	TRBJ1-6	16	TGTGCCAGCAGCCCAATGGACAGGGAGAGGAATTCACCCCTCCACTTT	CASSPMDRERNSPLHF
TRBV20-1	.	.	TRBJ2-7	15	TGCAGTGCCCCGGGGTTTGGCGGGAGAAGGGGGGAGCAGTACTTC	CSAPGFGGRRGEQYF
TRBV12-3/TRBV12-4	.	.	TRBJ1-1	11	TGTGCCAGCAGCCTAGACACTGAAGCTTTCTTT	CASSLDTEAFF